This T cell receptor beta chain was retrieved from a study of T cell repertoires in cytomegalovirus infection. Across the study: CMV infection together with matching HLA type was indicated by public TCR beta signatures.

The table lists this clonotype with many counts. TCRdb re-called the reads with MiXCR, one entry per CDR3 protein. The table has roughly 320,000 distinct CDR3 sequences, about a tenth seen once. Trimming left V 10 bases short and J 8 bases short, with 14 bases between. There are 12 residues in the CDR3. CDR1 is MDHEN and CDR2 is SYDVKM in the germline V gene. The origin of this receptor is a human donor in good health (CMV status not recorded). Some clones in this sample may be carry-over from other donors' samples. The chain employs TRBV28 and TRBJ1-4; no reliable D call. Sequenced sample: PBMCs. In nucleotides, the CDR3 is TGTGCCACAAAAGCGACTTCCGAAAAACTGTTTTTT. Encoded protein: CATKATSEKLFF.